This entry features one TCR beta chain sequence. Its cognate antigen is unknown. Germline CDR1 MNHEY, CDR2 SMNVEV (reference sequence). Losses at the gene ends were 6 bases for V and 8 bases for J; bases not matched to a gene: 8. The CDR3 contains 14 residues. The record originates from a study of graft-versus-host responses after intestinal transplantation. Study in general: The transplants performed in recipients were multivisceral, liver-intestinal, or isolated intestinal.

Using immunoSEQ multiplex PCR, the repertoire was profiled, and TCRdb retains in-frame clones only, with some absent. The sample holds tens of thousands of clones, 90% to 95% seen once. Study-wide findings and caveats: GvH clones occurred in recipient marrow; some first appeared in ileum or blood. Allograft clonal ratios (graft-versus-host to host-versus-graft) were high in patients who had graft-donor T cell macrochimerism. Early post-transplant falls in HvG clones accompanied the peak levels of circulating GvH clones.

The sequence came from a human donor who was the organ donor for an intestinal transplant. This sample comprised unstimulated CD8+ T cells sorted from spleen or lymph node cells, obtained before transplant. The rearrangement joins TRBV27 to TRBJ2-1; 9 nucleotides agree with TRBD1. CDR3 in amino acids: CASRGGTGYYEQFF. DNA of the CDR3: TGTGCCAGCAGGGGAGGGACAGGGTATTATGAGCAGTTCTTC.